A selection of T cell receptor beta chains follows, all from one sample in a study of blood T cell repertoires in COVID-19. The repertoire was sequenced with immunoSEQ multiplex PCR; TCRdb's copy has only in-frame clones and lacks some. Here the sample spans 350,000 or so clones, roughly 89% being singletons. Sample: peripheral blood. The origin of the receptors is a woman aged 55-70 years with COVID-19, enrolled during active disease. The CDR3 runs from the conserved cysteine through the conserved F or W. Each record gives: clone size, J gene, V gene, D gene, CDR3 DNA, CDR3 protein. The D gene is left open where the match is weak. Rows may omit the clone size; those that give it use once, few, many or a size class.

abundance: -
j_gene: TRBJ1-2
v_gene: TRBV14
d_gene: -
CDR3nt: TGTGCCAGCAGCCAAGCCTCTCAGATCCGCTATGGCTACACCTTC
CDR3aa: CASSQASQIRYGYTF

abundance: -
j_gene: TRBJ2-1
v_gene: TRBV7-2
d_gene: TRBD2
CDR3nt: TGTGCCAGCAGCTCCTACTTAGCGGGGGGCCATGAGCAGTTCTTC
CDR3aa: CASSSYLAGGHEQFF

abundance: -
j_gene: TRBJ1-5
v_gene: TRBV12-3/TRBV12-4
d_gene: -
CDR3nt: TGTGCCAGCAGTTTTGGGGGAGGCCAGCCCCAGCATTTT
CDR3aa: CASSFGGGQPQHF

abundance: few
j_gene: TRBJ1-6
v_gene: TRBV29-1
d_gene: TRBD1
CDR3nt: TGCAGCGTTGAAGATGTCACAGGGGCCTCCTATAATTCACCCCTCCACTTT
CDR3aa: CSVEDVTGASYNSPLHF

abundance: -
j_gene: TRBJ1-5
v_gene: TRBV18
d_gene: -
CDR3nt: TGTGCCAGCTCACCGACAGAGTATCAGCCCCAGCATTTT
CDR3aa: CASSPTEYQPQHF

abundance: -
j_gene: TRBJ1-5
v_gene: TRBV2
d_gene: -
CDR3nt: TGTGCCAGCAGTGGCCCCGGGGGCAATCAGCCCCAGCATTTT
CDR3aa: CASSGPGGNQPQHF

abundance: -
j_gene: TRBJ2-7
v_gene: TRBV5-4
d_gene: TRBD1
CDR3nt: TGTGCCAGCAGCTACTGGACAGGGGACAGCTACGAGCAGTACTTC
CDR3aa: CASSYWTGDSYEQYF

abundance: once
j_gene: TRBJ2-7
v_gene: TRBV11-2
d_gene: TRBD1
CDR3nt: TGTGCCAGCAGCTATACAGGGGGCCCTCTCGAGCAGTACTTC
CDR3aa: CASSYTGGPLEQYF

abundance: -
j_gene: TRBJ2-1
v_gene: TRBV10-2
d_gene: -
CDR3nt: TGCGCCAGCAGATCCCCAGGGGCTAACCCTTACAATGAGCAGTTCTTC
CDR3aa: CASRSPGANPYNEQFF

abundance: -
j_gene: TRBJ2-1
v_gene: TRBV11-2
d_gene: TRBD2
CDR3nt: TGTGCCAGCAGCTTAGTTAGCGGGGGGACAAAATACAATGAGCAGTTCTTC
CDR3aa: CASSLVSGGTKYNEQFF

abundance: -
j_gene: TRBJ1-1
v_gene: TRBV2
d_gene: -
CDR3nt: TGTGCCAACCGACAGTGGGCGGACACTGAAGCTTTCTTT
CDR3aa: CANRQWADTEAFF

abundance: -
j_gene: TRBJ2-7
v_gene: TRBV3-1/TRBV3-2
d_gene: -
CDR3nt: TGTGCCAGCAGCCACACGCCGGGAAGCGGAGGCTACGAGCAGTACTTC
CDR3aa: CASSHTPGSGGYEQYF

abundance: once
j_gene: TRBJ1-4
v_gene: TRBV28
d_gene: -
CDR3nt: TGTGCCAGCAGTTTACCGGGTTCCGTTGAAAAACTGTTTTTT
CDR3aa: CASSLPGSVEKLFF

abundance: -
j_gene: TRBJ2-5
v_gene: TRBV6-5
d_gene: -
CDR3nt: TGTGCCAGCAGCCCGAACCTGAGGGAGACCCAGTACTTC
CDR3aa: CASSPNLRETQYF

abundance: -
j_gene: TRBJ2-3
v_gene: TRBV24-1
d_gene: -
CDR3nt: TGTGCCACCAGTGAAACAGGCGCGAATACGCAGTATTTT
CDR3aa: CATSETGANTQYF

abundance: once
j_gene: TRBJ1-1
v_gene: TRBV7-2
d_gene: -
CDR3nt: TGTGCCAGCAGCTTGAGCACTTTGAACACTGAAGCTTTCTTT
CDR3aa: CASSLSTLNTEAFF

abundance: -
j_gene: TRBJ1-3
v_gene: TRBV24-1
d_gene: -
CDR3nt: TGTGCCACCAGTGGAATCCTCGGGAGTCCAAGGTACACCATATATTTT
CDR3aa: CATSGILGSPRYTIYF

abundance: -
j_gene: TRBJ2-7
v_gene: TRBV10-3
d_gene: TRBD1
CDR3nt: TGTGCCATCAGCGGGACAGGGGGGGATCTCGAGCAGTACTTC
CDR3aa: CAISGTGGDLEQYF

abundance: -
j_gene: TRBJ2-5
v_gene: TRBV7-2
d_gene: -
CDR3nt: TGTGCCAGCAGCCCGCACAGGGGAGGACAGACCCAGTACTTC
CDR3aa: CASSPHRGGQTQYF

abundance: once
j_gene: TRBJ1-1
v_gene: TRBV5-1
d_gene: -
CDR3nt: TGCGCCAGCAGCTCTCGGGGGGACACTGAAGCTTTCTTT
CDR3aa: CASSSRGDTEAFF

abundance: -
j_gene: TRBJ1-2
v_gene: TRBV18
d_gene: TRBD1
CDR3nt: TGTGCCAGCTCACCTTTACTCCGGGACAGGGACAGAGGCTACACCTTC
CDR3aa: CASSPLLRDRDRGYTF

abundance: -
j_gene: TRBJ1-5
v_gene: TRBV28
d_gene: -
CDR3nt: TGTGCCAGCAGTTCCGGGGGTGCCCATCAGCCCCAGCATTTT
CDR3aa: CASSSGGAHQPQHF

abundance: -
j_gene: TRBJ2-7
v_gene: TRBV23-1
d_gene: -
CDR3nt: TGCGCCAGCAGTCAATCGAGCGGACAGCCGTTTCGGGAGCAGTACTTC
CDR3aa: CASSQSSGQPFREQYF